A single T cell receptor (beta chain) is shown here with its context. The time point denotes: baseline, week 1 (first vaccination visit). Treatment in this sample: pre-vaccination baseline after standard-of-care therapy. These data are taken from a study of a mutant IDH1 vaccine in newly diagnosed glioma. Clones were sequenced by immunoSEQ multiplex PCR, and TCRdb holds only the in-frame ones, with some missing. The sample contains tens of thousands of clones, about 88% of which appear only once. Germline CDR1 MNHEY, CDR2 SMNVEV (reference sequence). The CDR3 consists of 17 residues. Trimming pared 2 bases from V and 1 base from J, leaving 15 bases between.

This chain joins TRBV27 and TRBJ1-5; weak D call: TRBD1 (6 bases). The sample in question was PBMCs, obtained from a glioma patient treated with radiotherapy, temozolomide or both. The clonotype originates from a woman aged 40 to 50 with glioma. CDR3 coding DNA: TGTGCCAGCAGTTTAGGGGCAGGGGTGGGGAGCAATCAGCCCCAGCATTTT. Its translation: CASSLGAGVGSNQPQHF.